This TCR beta chain was captured by sequencing in a study of cytomegalovirus exposure and HLA in healthy donors. Regarding this clone: Its matching antigen is unknown.

Overall study results and limits: Reportedly, fewer N-insertions than the 666-donor mean appeared in an Asian-associated ancestry cluster in a later analysis. Association of 15,000 to 20,000 TCR beta sequences with HLA alleles was found at 0.05 false discovery rate in a later analysis. In an earlier analysis, most TCR beta V segments were productive about 87% or about 30% of the time.

This CDR3 is 15 amino acids long. Germline V CDR1 and CDR2: GTSNPN, SVGIG (reference sequence). V shed 5 bases, J shed 4 bases, and the junction held 10 bases outside the gene matches. Researchers ran the PCR with 60 Vbeta and 13 Jbeta primers. Per the authors' pipeline: In a later analysis, some 80 million unique TCR beta chains included roughly 11 million shared by two or more donors. Method: immunoSEQ multiplex PCR; TCRdb's copy keeps in-frame clones and lacks some. V, J and clone size are taken as reported in that table, and D and trimming were inferred from the DNA itself. Seen here are 80,000 to 100,000 clones, under 75% observed once, and the top ten hold about 1.3%.

Sequenced input: PBMCs. This chain connects TRBV30 to TRBJ2-2, with TRBD2 matching over 7 bases. The receptor comes from a female donor in good health and CMV-seronegative. For the CDR3, the DNA is TGTGCCTGGGACCCCTCTAGCGGATTCACCGGGGAGCTGTTTTTT. Amino acids: CAWDPSSGFTGELFF.